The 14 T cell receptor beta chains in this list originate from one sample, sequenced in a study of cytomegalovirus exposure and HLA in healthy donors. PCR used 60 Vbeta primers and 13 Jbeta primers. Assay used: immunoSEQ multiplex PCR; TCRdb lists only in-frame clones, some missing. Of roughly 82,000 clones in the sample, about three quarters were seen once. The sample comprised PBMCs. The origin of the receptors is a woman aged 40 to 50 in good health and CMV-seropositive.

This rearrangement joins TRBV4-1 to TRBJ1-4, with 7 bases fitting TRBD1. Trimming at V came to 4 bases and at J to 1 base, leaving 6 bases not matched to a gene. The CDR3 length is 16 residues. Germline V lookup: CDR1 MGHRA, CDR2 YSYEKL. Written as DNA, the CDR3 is TGCGCCAGCAGCCCCATAGCAGGGGGAACTAATGAAAAACTGTTTTTT. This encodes CASSPIAGGTNEKLFF.

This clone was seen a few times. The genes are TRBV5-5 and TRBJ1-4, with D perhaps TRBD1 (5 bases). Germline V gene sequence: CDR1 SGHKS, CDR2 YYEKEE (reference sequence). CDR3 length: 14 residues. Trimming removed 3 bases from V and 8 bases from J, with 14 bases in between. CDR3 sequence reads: CASSSQGGGEKLFF. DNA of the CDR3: TGTGCCAGCAGCTCCCAGGGAGGAGGCGAAAAACTGTTTTTT. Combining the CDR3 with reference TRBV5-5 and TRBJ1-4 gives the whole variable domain DAGVTQSPTHLIKTRGQQVTLRCSPISGHKSVSWYQQVLGQGPQFIFQYYEKEERGRGNFPDRFSARQFPNYSSELNVNALLLGDSALYLCASSSQGGGEKLFFGSGTQLSVL.

In nucleotides, the CDR3 is TGTGCCAGCAGTTCTCGGGTTGGGACAAACGAAAAACTGTTTTTT. It yields the protein CASSSRVGTNEKLFF. The chain has TRBV27 and TRBJ1-4; D possibly corresponds to TRBD1 (6 bases). The germline V gene has CDR1 MNHEY and CDR2 SMNVEV (reference sequence). CDR3 length: 15 residues. Trimming cost V 4 bases and J 8 bases, with 17 bases left between them.

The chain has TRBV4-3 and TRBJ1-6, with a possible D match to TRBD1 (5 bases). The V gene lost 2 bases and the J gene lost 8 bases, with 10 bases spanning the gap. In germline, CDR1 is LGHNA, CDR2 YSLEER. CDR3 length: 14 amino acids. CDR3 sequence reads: CASSQLTVHSPLHF. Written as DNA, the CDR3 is TGCGCCAGCAGCCAATTGACAGTCCATTCACCCCTCCACTTT.

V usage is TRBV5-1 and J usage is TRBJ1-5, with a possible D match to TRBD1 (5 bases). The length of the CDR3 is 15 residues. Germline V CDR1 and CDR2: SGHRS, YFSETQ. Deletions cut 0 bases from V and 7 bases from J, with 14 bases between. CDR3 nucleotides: TGCGCCAGCAGCTTGGCCGGACAATCAGAACAGCCCCAGCATTTT. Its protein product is CASSLAGQSEQPQHF.

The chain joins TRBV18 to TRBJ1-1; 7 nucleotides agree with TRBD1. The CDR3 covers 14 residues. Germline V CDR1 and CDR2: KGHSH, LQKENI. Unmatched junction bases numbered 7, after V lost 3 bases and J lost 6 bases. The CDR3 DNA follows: TGTGCCAGCTCACCCGGACAGGACATACCTGAAGCTTTCTTT. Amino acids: CASSPGQDIPEAFF.

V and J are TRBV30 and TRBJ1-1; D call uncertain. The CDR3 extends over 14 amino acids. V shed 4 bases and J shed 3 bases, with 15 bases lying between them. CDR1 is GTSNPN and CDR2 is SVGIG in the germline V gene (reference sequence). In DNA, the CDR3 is TGTGCCTGGAAGGGAGGAGGGAGGGACACTGAAGCTTTCTTT. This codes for CAWKGGGRDTEAFF.

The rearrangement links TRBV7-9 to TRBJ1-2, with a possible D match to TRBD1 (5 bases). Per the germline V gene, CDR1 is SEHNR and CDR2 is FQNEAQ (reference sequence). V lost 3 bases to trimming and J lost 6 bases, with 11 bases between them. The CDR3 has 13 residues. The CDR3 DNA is TGTGCCAGCAGCTTCTGGCAGGGTGATGGCTACACCTTC. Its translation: CASSFWQGDGYTF. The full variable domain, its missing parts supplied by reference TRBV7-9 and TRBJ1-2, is DTGVSQNPRHKITKRGQNVTFRCDPISEHNRLYWYRQTLGQGPEFLTYFQNEAQLEKSRLLSDRFSAERPKGSFSTLEIQRTEQGDSAMYLCASSFWQGDGYTFGSGTRLTVV.

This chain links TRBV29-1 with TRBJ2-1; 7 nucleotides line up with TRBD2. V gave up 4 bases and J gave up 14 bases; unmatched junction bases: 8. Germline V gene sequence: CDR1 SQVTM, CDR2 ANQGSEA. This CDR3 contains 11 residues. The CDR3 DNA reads TGCAGCGTTGTATCTGGGGGGGTTGAGTTCTTC. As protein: CSVVSGGVEFF.

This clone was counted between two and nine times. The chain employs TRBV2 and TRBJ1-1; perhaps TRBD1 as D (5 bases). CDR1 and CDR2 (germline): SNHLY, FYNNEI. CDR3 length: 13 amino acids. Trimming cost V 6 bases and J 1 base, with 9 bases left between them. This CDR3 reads CASRQAANTEAFF. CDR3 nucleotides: TGTGCCAGCAGACAGGCAGCGAACACTGAAGCTTTCTTT.

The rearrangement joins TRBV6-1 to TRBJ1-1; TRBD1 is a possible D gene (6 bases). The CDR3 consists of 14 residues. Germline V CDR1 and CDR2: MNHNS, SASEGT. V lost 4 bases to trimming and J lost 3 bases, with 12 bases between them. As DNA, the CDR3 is TGTGCCAGCAGTGCCGGGACACAATACACTGAAGCTTTCTTT. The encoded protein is CASSAGTQYTEAFF.

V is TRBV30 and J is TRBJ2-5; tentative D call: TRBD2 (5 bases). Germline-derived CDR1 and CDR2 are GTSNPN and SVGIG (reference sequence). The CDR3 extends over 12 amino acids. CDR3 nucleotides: TGTGCTTTGAGGGCATTGGGCGAGACCCAGTACTTC. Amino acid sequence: CALRALGETQYF.

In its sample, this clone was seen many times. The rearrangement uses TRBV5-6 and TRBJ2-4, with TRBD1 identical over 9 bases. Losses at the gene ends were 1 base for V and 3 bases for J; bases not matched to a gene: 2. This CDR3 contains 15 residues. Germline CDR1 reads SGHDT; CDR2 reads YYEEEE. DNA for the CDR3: TGTGCCAGCAGCTTGTCGACAGGGGGCAAAAACATTCAGTACTTC. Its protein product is CASSLSTGGKNIQYF. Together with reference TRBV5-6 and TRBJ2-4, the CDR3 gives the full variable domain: DAGVTQSPTHLIKTRGQQVTLRCSPKSGHDTVSWYQQALGQGPQFIFQYYEEEERQRGNFPDRFSGHQFPNYSSELNVNALLLGDSALYLCASSLSTGGKNIQYFGAGTRLSVL.

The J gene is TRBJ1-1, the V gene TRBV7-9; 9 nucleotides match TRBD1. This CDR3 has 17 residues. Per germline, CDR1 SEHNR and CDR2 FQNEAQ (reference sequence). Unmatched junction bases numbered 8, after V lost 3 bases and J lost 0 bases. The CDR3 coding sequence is TGTGCCAGCAGCTTCCGCGGGACAGGGTGGCTGAACACTGAAGCTTTCTTT. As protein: CASSFRGTGWLNTEAFF.